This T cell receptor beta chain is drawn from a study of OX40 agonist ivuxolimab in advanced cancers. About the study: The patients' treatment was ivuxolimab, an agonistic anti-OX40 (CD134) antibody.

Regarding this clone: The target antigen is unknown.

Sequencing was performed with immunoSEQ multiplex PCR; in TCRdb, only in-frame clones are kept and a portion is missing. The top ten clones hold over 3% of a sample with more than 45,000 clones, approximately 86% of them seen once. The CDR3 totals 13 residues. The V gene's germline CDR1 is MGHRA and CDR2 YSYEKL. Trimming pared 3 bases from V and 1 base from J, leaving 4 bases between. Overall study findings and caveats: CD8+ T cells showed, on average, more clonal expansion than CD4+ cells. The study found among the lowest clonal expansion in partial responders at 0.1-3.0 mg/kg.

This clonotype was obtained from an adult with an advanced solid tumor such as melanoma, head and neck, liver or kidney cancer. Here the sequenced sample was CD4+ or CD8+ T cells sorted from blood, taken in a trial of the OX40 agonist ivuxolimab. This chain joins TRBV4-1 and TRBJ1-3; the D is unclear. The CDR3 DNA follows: TGCGCCAGCAGCCACCTGTCTGGAAACACCATATATTTT. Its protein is CASSHLSGNTIYF.